This TCR beta chain was retrieved from a study of shared clonotypes between healthy human individuals (dated by TCRdb to the early 2020s). About the investigation overall: The cohort included three men and two women between 18 and 49 years of age. For each donor, three plates each were used for CD4 naive and CD4 memory, two plates were used for CD8 naive, and one plate was used for CD8 memory. To estimate repertoire size and how much clonotype sharing occurs between individuals, the study deeply sequenced the blood TCR repertoires of a handful of healthy adults. To increase sequencing depth and limit assay-specific biases, TCR repertoire library preparation and sequencing were carried out by different laboratories using diverse techniques. Each donor's leukapheresis produced roughly between about 0.8 and 8.9 billion PBMCs.

CD8 naive samples were CD45RO-negative cells positively selected for CCR7, giving a CD45RA+CCR7+ population that excluded TemRA cells. Healthy HIV-negative adults with no recently reported acute infections or vaccinations were included as donors. All donors were Caucasian adults living in Nashville, Tennessee, USA. Blood was collected by leukapheresis, and PBMCs were isolated by Ficoll-Histopaque density gradient centrifugation and then cryopreserved in liquid nitrogen vapor phase. Analytical flow cytometry was used to check the purity and quantity of every magnetically sorted T cell population. From each sorted fraction, genomic DNA was isolated and quantified by UV absorbance on a Nanodrop 2000c. This clone was recorded at least ten times. It has no known antigen specificity. Base qualities are missing; no much larger clone stands one base away. Using the deep immunoSEQ assay, multiplex PCR amplified TCR CDR3 regions from genomic DNA. Genomic DNA extracted from each cell subset was distributed evenly over all wells of several immunoSEQ 96-well plates, and each plate served as one replicate. For sorted subsets, roughly 200 ng of genomic DNA, equivalent to 25,000 to 35,000 T cell genomes, went into each replicate PCR. The purified libraries were quantified using a Qubit 3.0 fluorometer, sized with a Bioanalyzer 2100, and then quantified again using the KAPA Library Quantification kit. Every immunoSEQ 96-well plate was sequenced on a separate single-read 150-cycle Illumina NextSeq 550 flow cell. The study's own analysis went as follows. Because only junctional sequences without quality scores were contained in the immunoSEQ output, filtering matching that applied to full-length reads could not be performed. Sequences were annotated with PyIR, a Python wrapper for IgBLAST v1.9, using IMGT germline references to assign V/J genes and CDR3. Reads were filtered out if the reads had weak V/J assignments (E-value above 1e-6), no CDR3, stop codons, out-of-frame junctions, or ambiguous translated residues. A V3J clonotype was defined by an identical inferred V gene, J gene, and CDR3 amino acid sequence. Percentage overlap between repertoires was calculated by dividing the number of shared unique clonotypes by the size of the smaller repertoire. Three approaches were used to assess repertoire richness: RTK rarefaction, the Chao1 estimator, and Recon v2.1 estimates of unobserved clonotypes. Generation probabilities for all TCRbeta clonotypes obtained by the gDNA method from a handful of donors were computed using OLGA. TCRdb obtained this table from immuneACCESS and retained in-frame rearrangements with V and J assigned. These tables miss some clones; where compared with another copy, unresolved V genes account for less than half of the shortfall, and the remainder is unexplained. V and J calls and clone size come straight from that table; D and trimming were deduced from the DNA. In all, the sample holds more than 600,000 clones, and 92% of those were seen once. Jointly, the top ten make up roughly 22% of the sample.

What the research found in general, with its limitations: Even with the large sequencing depth, rarefaction of the sorted-subset datasets indicated that sequencing was incomplete. Pairwise subsampling indicated that sequencing depth was expected to affect the degree of clonotype sharing among donors. The genetic and exposure-history diversity represented was limited by the small number of donors. Sharing across several donors was observed for 5% to 6.5% of naive CD4, over 3% of naive CD8, 2% to 2.5% of memory CD4, and over 0.3% of memory CD8 clonotypes. Higher generation probabilities were observed for clonotypes shared by all four sorted-subset donors than for non-shared clonotypes. Estimated clonotype richness was generally larger for naive than for memory subsets. Sampling was restricted to blood, and TCR repertoires in tissue are likely to differ from TCR repertoires in blood.

From the germline V gene, CDR1 is LGHNA and CDR2 is YSLEER. Counted from cysteine to phenylalanine, this CDR3 has 16 amino acids. The sequence is cut down to CDR3 DNA, 48 bases in frame from base 1. Germline trimming: 0 bases from V, 4 bases from J; junction bases outside gene matches: 4. The clonotype was recovered from a man younger than 40 in good health. Input material: naive CD8+ T cells sorted from blood. The cell subset or site label on this specimen signifies: CD45RA+CCR7+. The rearranged chain carries TRBV4-3 and TRBJ2-1; 9 nucleotides in the junction match TRBD2. Read as DNA, the sequence is TGCGCCAGCAGCCAAGAGGGTAGCGGGGGTTACAATGAGCAGTTCTTC. This sequence encodes CASSQEGSGGYNEQFF.